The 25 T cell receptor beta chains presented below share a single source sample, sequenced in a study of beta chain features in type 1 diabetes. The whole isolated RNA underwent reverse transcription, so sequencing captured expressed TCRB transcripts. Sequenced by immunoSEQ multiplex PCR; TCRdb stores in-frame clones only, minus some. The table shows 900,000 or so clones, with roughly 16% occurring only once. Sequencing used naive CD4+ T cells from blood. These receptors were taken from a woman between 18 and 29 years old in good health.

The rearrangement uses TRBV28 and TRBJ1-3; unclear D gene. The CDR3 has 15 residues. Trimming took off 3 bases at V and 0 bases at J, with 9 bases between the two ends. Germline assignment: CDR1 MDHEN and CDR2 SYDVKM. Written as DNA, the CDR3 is TGTGCCAGCAGTTTGAGTGGCACCTCTGGAAACACCATATATTTT. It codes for CASSLSGTSGNTIYF.

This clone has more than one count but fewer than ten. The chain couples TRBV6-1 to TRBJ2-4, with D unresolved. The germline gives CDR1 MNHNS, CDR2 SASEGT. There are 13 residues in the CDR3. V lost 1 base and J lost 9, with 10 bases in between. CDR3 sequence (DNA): TGTGCCAGCAGTGAAGTGGGCCGTGGCATTCAGTACTTC. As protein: CASSEVGRGIQYF.

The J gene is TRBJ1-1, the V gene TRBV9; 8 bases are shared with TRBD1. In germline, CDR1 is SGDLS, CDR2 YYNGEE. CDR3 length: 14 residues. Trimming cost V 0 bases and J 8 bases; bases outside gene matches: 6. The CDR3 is CASSVGPGGEEAFF. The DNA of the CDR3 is TGTGCCAGCAGCGTAGGGCCAGGGGGCGAGGAAGCTTTCTTT.

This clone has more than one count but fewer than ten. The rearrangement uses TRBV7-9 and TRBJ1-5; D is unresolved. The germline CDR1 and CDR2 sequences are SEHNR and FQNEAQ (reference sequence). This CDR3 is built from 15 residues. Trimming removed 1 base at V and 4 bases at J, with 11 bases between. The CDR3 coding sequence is TGTGCCAGCAGCTTAGGTCTGTGGGAGAATCAGCCCCAGCATTTT. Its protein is CASSLGLWENQPQHF.

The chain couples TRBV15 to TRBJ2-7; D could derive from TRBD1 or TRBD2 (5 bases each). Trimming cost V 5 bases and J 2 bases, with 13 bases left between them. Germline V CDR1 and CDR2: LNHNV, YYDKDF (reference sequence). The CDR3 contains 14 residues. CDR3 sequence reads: CATSLGVSAYEQYF. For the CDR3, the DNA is TGTGCCACCAGCCTAGGGGTTAGCGCCTACGAGCAGTACTTC. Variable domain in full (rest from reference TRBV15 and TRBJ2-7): DAMVIQNPRYQVTQFGKPVTLSCSQTLNHNVMYWYQQKSSQAPKLLFHYYDKDFNNEADTPDNFQSRRPNTSFCFLDIRSPGLGDTAMYLCATSLGVSAYEQYFGPGTRLTVT.

CDR3 nucleotide sequence: TGTGCCAGCAGCGCCGCCGCGGCTACTTCCTACGAGCAGTACTTC. Its protein is CASSAAAATSYEQYF. The chain employs TRBV9 and TRBJ2-7; no clear D gene. The CDR3 length is 15 residues. The ends were cut back, 3 bases at V and 1 base at J, with 14 bases in the middle. CDR1 is SGDLS and CDR2 is YYNGEE in the germline V gene.

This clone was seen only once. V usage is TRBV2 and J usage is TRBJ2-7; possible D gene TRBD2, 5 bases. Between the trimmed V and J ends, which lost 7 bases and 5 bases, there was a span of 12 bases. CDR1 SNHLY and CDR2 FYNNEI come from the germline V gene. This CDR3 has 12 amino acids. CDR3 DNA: TGTGCCAGCAATCTCGAAGCGGACGAGCAGTACTTC. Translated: CASNLEADEQYF.

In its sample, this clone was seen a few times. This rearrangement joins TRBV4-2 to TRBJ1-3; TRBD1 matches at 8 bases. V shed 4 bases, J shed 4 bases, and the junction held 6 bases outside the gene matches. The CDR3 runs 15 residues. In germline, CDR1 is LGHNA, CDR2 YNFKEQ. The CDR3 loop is CASSPPTGEGNTIYF. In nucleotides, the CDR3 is TGTGCCAGCAGCCCCCCGACAGGGGAAGGAAACACCATATATTTT.

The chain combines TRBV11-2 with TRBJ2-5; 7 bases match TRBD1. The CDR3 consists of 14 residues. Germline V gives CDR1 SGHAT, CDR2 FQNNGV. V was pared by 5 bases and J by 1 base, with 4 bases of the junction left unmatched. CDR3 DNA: TGTGCCAGCAGCATCCGACAGGGCCAAGAGACCCAGTACTTC. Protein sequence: CASSIRQGQETQYF.

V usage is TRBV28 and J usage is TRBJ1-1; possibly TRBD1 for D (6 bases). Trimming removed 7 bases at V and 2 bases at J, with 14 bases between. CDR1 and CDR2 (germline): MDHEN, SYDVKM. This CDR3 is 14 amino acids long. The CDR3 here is CASIESQGNTEAFF. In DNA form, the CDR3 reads TGTGCCAGCATTGAGTCACAGGGAAACACTGAAGCTTTCTTT.

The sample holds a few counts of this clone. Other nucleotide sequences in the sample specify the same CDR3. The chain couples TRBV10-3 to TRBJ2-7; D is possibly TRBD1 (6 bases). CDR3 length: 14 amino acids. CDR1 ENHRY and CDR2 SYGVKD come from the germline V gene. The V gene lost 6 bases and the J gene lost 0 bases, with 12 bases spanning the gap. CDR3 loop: CAIRPTGSSYEQYF. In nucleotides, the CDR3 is TGTGCCATCAGACCGACAGGTTCCTCCTACGAGCAGTACTTC.

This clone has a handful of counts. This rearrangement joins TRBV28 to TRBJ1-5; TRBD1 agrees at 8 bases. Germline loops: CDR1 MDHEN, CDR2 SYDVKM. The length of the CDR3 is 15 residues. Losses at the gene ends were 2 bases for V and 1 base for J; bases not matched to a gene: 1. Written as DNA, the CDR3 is TGTGCCAGCAGTTTAACAGGGGGAAGCAATCAGCCCCAGCATTTT. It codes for CASSLTGGSNQPQHF.

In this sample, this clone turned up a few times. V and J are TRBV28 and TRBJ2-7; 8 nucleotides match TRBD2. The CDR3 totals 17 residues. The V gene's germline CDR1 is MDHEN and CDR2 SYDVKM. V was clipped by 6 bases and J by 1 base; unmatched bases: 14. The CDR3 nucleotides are TGTGCCAGCAGGGACGGGGGGGCGACACTGAGGTCCTACGAGCAGTACTTC. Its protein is CASRDGGATLRSYEQYF.

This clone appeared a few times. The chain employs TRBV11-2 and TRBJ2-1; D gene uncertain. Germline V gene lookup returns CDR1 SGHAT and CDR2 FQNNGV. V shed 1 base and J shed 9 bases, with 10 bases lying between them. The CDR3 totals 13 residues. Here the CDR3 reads CASSLAYRVEQFF. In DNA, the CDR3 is TGTGCCAGCAGCTTAGCTTATCGTGTTGAGCAGTTCTTC.

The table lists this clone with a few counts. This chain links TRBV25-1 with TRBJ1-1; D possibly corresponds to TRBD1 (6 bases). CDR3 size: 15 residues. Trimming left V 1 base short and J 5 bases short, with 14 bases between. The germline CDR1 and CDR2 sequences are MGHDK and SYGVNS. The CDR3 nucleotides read TGTGCCAGCAGTGAATTGGGGGGCAGGGTTACTGAAGCTTTCTTT. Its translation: CASSELGGRVTEAFF.

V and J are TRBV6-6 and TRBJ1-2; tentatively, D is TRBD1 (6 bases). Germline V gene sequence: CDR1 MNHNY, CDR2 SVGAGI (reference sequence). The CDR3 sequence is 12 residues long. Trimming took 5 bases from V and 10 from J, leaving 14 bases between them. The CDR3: CASSNSGVVYTF. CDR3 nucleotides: TGTGCCAGCAGTAATTCAGGGGTTGTCTACACCTTC.

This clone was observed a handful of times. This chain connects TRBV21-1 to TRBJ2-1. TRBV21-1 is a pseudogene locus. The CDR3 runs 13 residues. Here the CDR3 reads CASSRGPYNEQFF. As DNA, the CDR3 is TGTGCCAGCAGCCGGGGGCCCTACAATGAGCAGTTCTTC.

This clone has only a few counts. CDR3 coding DNA: TGTGCCAGCAGTGAACAGCCTAGCGGGGGATCCTACAATGAGCAGTTCTTC. It is translated as CASSEQPSGGSYNEQFF. The genes are TRBV6-1 and TRBJ2-1, with 10 nucleotides matching TRBD2. With 2 bases clipped from V and 1 base from J, the junction kept 5 bases outside the gene matches. The CDR3 extends over 17 amino acids. Germline V CDR1 and CDR2: MNHNS, SASEGT.

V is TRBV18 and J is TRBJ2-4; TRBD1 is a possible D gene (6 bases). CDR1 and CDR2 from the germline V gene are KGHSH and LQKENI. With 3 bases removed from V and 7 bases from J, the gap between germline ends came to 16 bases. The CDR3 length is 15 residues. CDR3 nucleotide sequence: TGTGCCAGCTCACCGAAATCGGCAGGGGAGAACATTCAGTACTTC. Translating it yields CASSPKSAGENIQYF.

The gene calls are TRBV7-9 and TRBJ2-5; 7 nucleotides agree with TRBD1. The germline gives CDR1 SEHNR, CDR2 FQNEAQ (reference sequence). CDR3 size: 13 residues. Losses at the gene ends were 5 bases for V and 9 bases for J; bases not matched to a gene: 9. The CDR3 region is CASSPDRVSPQYF. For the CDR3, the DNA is TGTGCCAGCAGCCCCGACAGGGTTTCGCCCCAGTACTTC.

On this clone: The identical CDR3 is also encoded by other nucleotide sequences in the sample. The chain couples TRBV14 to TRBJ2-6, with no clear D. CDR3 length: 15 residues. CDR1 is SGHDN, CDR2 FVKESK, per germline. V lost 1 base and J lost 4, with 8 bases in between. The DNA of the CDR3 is TGTGCCAGCAGCCAAGTCGGTTGGGGGGCCAACGTCCTGACTTTC. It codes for CASSQVGWGANVLTF.

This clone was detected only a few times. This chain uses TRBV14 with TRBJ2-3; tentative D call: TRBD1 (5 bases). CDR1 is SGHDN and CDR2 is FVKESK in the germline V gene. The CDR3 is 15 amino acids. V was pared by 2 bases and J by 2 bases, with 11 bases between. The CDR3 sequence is CASSQSETDTDTQYF. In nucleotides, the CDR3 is TGTGCCAGCAGCCAATCGGAGACAGACACAGATACGCAGTATTTT.

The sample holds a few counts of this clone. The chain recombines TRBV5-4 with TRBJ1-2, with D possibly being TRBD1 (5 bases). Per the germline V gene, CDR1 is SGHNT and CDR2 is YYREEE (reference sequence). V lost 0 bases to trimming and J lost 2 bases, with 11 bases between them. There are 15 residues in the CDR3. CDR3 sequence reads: CASSLESAGNYGYTF. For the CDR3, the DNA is TGTGCCAGCAGCTTGGAGTCGGCAGGGAACTATGGCTACACCTTC.

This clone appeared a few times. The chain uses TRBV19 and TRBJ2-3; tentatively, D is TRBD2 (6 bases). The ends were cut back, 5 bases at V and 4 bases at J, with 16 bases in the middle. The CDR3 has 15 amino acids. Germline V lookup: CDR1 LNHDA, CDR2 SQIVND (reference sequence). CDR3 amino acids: CASSFLLASSDTQYF. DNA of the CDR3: TGTGCCAGTAGTTTCTTGCTAGCGAGTTCAGATACGCAGTATTTT.

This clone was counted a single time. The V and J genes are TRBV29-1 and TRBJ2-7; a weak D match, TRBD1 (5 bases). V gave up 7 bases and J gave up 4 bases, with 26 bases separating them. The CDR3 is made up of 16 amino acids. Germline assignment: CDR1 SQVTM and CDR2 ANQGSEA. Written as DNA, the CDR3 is TGCAGCGCTGTGGGTAGAATCACAGGTCTATTTTACGAGCAGTACTTC. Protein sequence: CSAVGRITGLFYEQYF.